The clone carrying this TCR beta chain occurred once. Its target is unknown. Version v3.0 of the immunoSEQ assay was performed at survey level. Method: immunoSEQ multiplex PCR; TCRdb's copy keeps in-frame clones and lacks some. The sample includes under 20,000 clones, 91% of them seen just once. V was pared by 2 bases and J by 0 bases, with 9 bases of the junction left unmatched. There are 17 residues in the CDR3. Germline V lookup: CDR1 SGHRS, CDR2 YFSETQ. This record comes from a study of long-term antiretroviral therapy in people with HIV. Notes on the study in general: ART-treated samples gained diversity yet remained below transplant donor controls. Repertoires looked antigen-experienced, with only a slight naive shift after ART.

The sample consisted of unsorted PBMCs, taken 3 years after starting antiretroviral therapy. The chain recombines TRBV5-1 with TRBJ2-7; 9 nucleotides align to TRBD2. The source is a man between 45 and 60 years old with HIV. CDR3 region: CASSLLSGTSNSYEQYF. The CDR3 DNA is TGCGCCAGCAGCTTACTATCCGGGACTAGCAACTCCTACGAGCAGTACTTC.